This TCR delta chain derives from a study of gamma-delta T cells after stem cell transplantation. For this clone: A read error may produce the germline difference seen at one junction end.

TCRdb reprocessed the RT-PCR reads through CATT. This table holds a few thousand delta-chain clones, 20% to 25% found once. The length of the CDR3 is 17 residues. Germline V gene data show CDR1 as GEAIGNYY and CDR2 as EKD. The specimen sequenced was gamma-delta T cells. The chain combines TRDV2 with TRDJ1; 12 bases match TRDD3. The clonotype comes from a human donor. It is not recorded whose cells these are; they may come from a transplant donor. CDR3 protein: CACDNLLGDTNTEKLIF. CDR3 in DNA: TGTGCCTGTGACAACTTACTGGGGGATACAAACACCGAAAAACTCATCTTT.